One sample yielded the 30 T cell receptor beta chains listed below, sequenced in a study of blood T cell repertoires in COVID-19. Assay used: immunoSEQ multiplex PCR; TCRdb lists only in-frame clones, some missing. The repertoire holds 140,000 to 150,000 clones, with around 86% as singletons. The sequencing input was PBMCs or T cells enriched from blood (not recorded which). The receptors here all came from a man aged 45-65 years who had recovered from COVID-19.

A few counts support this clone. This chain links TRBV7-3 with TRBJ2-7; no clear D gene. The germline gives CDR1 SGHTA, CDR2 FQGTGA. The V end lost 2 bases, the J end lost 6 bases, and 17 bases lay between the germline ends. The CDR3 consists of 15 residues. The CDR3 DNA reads TGTGCCAGCAGCTTATACACGACACGGATGTCCGAGCAGTACTTC. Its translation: CASSLYTTRMSEQYF.

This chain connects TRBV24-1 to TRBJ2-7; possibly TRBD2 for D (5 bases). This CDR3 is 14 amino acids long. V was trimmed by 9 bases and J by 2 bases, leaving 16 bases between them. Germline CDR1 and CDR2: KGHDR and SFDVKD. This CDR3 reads CATRRHSLTYEQYV. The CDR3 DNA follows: TGTGCCACCCGGAGGCACTCCCTCACCTACGAGCAGTACGTC.

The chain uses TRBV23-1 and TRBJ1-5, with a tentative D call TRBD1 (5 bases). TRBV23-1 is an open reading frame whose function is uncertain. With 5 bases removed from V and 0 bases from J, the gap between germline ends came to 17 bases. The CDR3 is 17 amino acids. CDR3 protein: CASSTFRADYSNQPQHF. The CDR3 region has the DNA TGCGCCAGCAGTACATTCAGGGCCGATTATAGCAATCAGCCCCAGCATTTT.

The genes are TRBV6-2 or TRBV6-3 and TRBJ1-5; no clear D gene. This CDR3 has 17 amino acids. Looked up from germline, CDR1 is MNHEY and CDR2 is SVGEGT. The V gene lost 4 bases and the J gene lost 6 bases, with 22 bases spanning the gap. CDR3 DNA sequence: TGTGCCAGCAGTTCCCGATCCCTTTACCGGGATAGTCAGCCCCAGCATTTT. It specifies CASSSRSLYRDSQPQHF.

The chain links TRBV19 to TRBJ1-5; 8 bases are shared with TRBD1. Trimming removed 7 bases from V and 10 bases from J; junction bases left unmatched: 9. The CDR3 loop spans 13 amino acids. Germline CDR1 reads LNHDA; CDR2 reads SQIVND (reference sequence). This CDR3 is CASTDREQQPQHF. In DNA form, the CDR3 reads TGTGCCAGTACGGACAGGGAACAACAACCCCAGCATTTT.

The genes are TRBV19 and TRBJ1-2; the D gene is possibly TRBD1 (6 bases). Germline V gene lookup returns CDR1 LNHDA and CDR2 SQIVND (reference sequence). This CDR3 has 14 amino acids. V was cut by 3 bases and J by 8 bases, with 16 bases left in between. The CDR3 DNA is TGTGCCAGTAGTATCCCATCAGACAGGAACGGCTACACCTTC. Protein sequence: CASSIPSDRNGYTF.

CDR3 nucleotide sequence: TGTGCCAGCAGCCATGTCGGTGAAAAACTGTTTTTT. Translation gives CASSHVGEKLFF. The chain recombines TRBV3-1 (or the pseudogene TRBV3-2) with TRBJ1-4; D uncertain. The CDR3 contains 12 residues. V dropped 3 bases and J dropped 7 bases, with 6 bases sitting between them. Per the germline V gene, CDR1 is LGHDT and CDR2 is YNNKEL (reference sequence).

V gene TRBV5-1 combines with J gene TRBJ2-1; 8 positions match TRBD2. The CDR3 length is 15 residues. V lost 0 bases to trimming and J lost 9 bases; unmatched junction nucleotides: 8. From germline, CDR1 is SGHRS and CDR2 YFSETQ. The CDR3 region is CASSLVGGGPTEQFF. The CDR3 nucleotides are TGCGCCAGCAGCTTGGTGGGCGGGGGGCCCACTGAGCAGTTCTTC. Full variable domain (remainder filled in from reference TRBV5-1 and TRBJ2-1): KAGVTQTPRYLIKTRGQQVTLSCSPISGHRSVSWYQQTPGQGLQFLFEYFSETQRNKGNFPGRFSGRQFSNSRSEMNVSTLELGDSALYLCASSLVGGGPTEQFFGPGTRLTVL.

The CDR3 sequence is CASSPRLGTNEKLFF. CDR3 in DNA: TGTGCCAGCAGCCCCCGACTTGGGACTAATGAAAAACTGTTTTTT. This chain connects TRBV3-1 (or the pseudogene TRBV3-2) to TRBJ1-4; D is unresolved. The CDR3 length is 15 residues. Deletions cut 4 bases from V and 2 bases from J, with 11 bases between. The V gene's germline CDR1 is LGHDT and CDR2 YNNKEL (reference sequence).

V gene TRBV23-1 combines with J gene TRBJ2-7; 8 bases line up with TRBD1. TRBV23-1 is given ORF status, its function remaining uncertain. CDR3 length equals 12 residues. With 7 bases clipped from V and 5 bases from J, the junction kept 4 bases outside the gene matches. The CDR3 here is CASTPDRDEQYV. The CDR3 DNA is TGCGCCAGCACCCCGGACAGGGACGAGCAGTACGTC.

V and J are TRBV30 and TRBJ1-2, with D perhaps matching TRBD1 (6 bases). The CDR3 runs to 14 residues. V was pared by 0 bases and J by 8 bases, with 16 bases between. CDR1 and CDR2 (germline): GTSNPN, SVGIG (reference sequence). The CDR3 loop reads CAWSVSRQGKGYTF. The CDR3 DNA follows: TGTGCCTGGAGTGTTAGTAGGCAGGGGAAGGGCTACACCTTC.

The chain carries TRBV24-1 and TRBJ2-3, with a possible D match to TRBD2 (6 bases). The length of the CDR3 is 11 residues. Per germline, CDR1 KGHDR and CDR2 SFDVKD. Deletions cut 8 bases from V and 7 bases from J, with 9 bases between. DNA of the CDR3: TGTGCCACCAAGGAGGGTTATACGCAGTATTTT. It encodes CATKEGYTQYF.

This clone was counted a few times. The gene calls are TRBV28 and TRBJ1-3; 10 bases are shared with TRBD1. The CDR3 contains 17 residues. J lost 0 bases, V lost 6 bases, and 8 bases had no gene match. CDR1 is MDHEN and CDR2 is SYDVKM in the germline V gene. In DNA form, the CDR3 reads TGTGCCAGCAGCCGGTTGGGACAGGGGACCTCTGGAAACACCATATATTTT. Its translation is CASSRLGQGTSGNTIYF.

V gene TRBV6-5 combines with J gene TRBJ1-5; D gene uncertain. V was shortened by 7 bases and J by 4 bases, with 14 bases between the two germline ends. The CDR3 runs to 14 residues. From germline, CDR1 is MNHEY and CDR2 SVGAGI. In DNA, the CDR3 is TGTGCCAGCATCAAAGACAACCCGAATCAGCCCCAGCATTTT. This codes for CASIKDNPNQPQHF.

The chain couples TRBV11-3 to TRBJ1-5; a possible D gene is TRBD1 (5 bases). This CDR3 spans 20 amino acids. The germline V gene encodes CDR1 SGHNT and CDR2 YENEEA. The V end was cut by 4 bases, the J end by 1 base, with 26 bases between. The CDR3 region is CASSYPPPGGRGRSNQPQHF. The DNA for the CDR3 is TGTGCCAGCAGCTACCCACCCCCGGGGGGAAGAGGAAGGAGCAATCAGCCCCAGCATTTT.

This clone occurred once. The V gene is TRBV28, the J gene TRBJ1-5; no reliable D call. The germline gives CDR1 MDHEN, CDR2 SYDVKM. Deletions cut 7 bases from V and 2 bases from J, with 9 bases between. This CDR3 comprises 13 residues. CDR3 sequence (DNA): TGTGCCAGCACCCCGTCTGGCAATCAGCCCCAGCATTTT. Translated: CASTPSGNQPQHF.

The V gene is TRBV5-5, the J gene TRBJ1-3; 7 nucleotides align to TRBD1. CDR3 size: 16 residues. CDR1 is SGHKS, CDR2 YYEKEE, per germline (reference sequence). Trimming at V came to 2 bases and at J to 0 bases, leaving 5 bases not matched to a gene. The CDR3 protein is CASSFEDRVSGNTIYF. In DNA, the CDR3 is TGTGCCAGCAGCTTTGAAGACAGGGTCTCTGGAAACACCATATATTTT. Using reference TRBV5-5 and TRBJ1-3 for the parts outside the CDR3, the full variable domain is DAGVTQSPTHLIKTRGQQVTLRCSPISGHKSVSWYQQVLGQGPQFIFQYYEKEERGRGNFPDRFSARQFPNYSSELNVNALLLGDSALYLCASSFEDRVSGNTIYFGEGSWLTVV.

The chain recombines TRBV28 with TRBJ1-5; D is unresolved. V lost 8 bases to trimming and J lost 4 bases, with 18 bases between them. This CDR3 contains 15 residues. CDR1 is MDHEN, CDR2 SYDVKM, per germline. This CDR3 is CASQFRGRPNQPQHF. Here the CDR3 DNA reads TGTGCCAGCCAGTTCCGCGGGAGACCTAATCAGCCCCAGCATTTT.

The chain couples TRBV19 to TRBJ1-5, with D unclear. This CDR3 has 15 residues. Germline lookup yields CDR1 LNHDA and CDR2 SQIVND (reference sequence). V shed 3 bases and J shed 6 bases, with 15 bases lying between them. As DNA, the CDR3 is TGTGCCAGTAGTATTTCCGGTGCCCGGGGTCAGCCCCAGCATTTT. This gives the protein CASSISGARGQPQHF.

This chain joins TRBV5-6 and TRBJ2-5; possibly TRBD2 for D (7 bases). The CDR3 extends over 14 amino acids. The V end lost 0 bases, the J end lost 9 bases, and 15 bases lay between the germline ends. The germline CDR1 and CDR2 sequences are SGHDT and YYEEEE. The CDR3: CASSLGRGRVAQYF. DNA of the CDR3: TGTGCCAGCAGCTTGGGGCGGGGGCGAGTGGCCCAGTACTTC.

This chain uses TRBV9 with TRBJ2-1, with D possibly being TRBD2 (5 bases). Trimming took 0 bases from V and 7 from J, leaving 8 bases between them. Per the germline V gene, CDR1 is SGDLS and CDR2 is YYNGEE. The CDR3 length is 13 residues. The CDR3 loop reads CASSVGTENEQFF. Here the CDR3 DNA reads TGTGCCAGCAGCGTAGGGACTGAGAATGAGCAGTTCTTC. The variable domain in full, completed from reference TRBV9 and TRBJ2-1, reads DSGVTQTPKHLITATGQRVTLRCSPRSGDLSVYWYQQSLDQGLQFLIQYYNGEERAKGNILERFSAQQFPDLHSELNLSSLELGDSALYFCASSVGTENEQFFGPGTRLTVL.

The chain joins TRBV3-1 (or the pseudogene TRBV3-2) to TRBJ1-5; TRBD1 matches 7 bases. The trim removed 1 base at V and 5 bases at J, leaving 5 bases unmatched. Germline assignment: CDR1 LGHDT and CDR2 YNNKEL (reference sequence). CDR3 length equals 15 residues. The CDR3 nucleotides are TGTGCCAGCAGCCAAGCACAGGGGAGCCATCAGCCCCAGCATTTT. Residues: CASSQAQGSHQPQHF.

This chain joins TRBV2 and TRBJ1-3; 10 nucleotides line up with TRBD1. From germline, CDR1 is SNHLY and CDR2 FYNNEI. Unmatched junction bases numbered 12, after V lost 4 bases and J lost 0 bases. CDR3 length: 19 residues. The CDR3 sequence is CASSAGVGQGFHSGNTIYF. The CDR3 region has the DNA TGTGCCAGCAGTGCCGGGGTGGGACAGGGGTTCCACTCTGGAAACACCATATATTTT. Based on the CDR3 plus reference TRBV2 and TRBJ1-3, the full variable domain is EPEVTQTPSHQVTQMGQEVILRCVPISNHLYFYWYRQILGQKVEFLVSFYNNEISEKSEIFDDQFSVERPDGSNFTLKIRSTKLEDSAMYFCASSAGVGQGFHSGNTIYFGEGSWLTVV.

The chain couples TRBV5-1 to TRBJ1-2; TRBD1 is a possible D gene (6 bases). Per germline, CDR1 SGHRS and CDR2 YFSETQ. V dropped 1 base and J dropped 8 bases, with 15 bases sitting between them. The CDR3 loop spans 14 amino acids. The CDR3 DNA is TGCGCCAGCAGCTTGAAGCGGACAGAGGGCGGCTACACCTTC. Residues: CASSLKRTEGGYTF.

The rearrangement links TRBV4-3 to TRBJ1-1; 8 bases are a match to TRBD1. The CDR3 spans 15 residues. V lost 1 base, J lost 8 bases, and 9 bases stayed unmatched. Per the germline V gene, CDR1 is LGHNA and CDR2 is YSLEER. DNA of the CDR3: TGCGCCAGCAGCCAAGTAGGCAGGGGGCCGAGGGAAGCTTTCTTT. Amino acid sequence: CASSQVGRGPREAFF.

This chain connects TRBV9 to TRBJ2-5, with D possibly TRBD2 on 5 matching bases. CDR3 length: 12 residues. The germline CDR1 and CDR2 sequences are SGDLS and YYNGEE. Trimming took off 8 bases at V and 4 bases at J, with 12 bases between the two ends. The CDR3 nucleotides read TGTGCCAGTCATCGAGAGGGAGAGACCCAGTACTTC. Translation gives CASHREGETQYF.

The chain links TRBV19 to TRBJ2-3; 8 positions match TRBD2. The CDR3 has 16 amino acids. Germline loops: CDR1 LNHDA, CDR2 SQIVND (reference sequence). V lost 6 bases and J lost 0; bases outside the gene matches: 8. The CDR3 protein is CASSPLTSGSTDTQYF. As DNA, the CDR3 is TGTGCCAGTAGCCCTCTCACTAGCGGCAGCACAGATACGCAGTATTTT.

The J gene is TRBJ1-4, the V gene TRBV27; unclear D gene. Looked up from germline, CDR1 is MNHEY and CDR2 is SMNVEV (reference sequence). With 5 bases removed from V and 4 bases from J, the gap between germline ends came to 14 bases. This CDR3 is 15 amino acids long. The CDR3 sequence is CASSPRVGLNEKLFF. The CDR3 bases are TGTGCCAGCAGTCCCCGGGTAGGCCTTAATGAAAAACTGTTTTTT.

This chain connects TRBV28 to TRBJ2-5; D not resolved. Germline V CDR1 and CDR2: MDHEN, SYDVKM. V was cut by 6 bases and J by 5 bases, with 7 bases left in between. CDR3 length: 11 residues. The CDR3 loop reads CASRSMETQYF. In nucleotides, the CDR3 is TGTGCCAGCAGGTCAATGGAGACCCAGTACTTC.

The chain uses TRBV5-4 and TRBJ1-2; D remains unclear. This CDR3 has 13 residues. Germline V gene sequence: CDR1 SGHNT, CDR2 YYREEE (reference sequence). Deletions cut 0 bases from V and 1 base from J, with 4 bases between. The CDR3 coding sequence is TGTGCCAGCAGCTTGGCTAATAACTATGGCTACACCTTC. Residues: CASSLANNYGYTF.